This T cell receptor beta chain was sequenced in a study of glioma-infiltrating T cells. The CDR3 spans 17 residues. Per germline, CDR1 MNHEY and CDR2 SVGEGT. The trim removed 4 bases at V and 4 bases at J, leaving 10 bases unmatched. Whole-study results and caveats: Tissue and blood shared very few CDR3 sequences. Gliomas, especially low-grade, showed above-expected tissue-blood divergence; non-neoplastic patients showed below.

Regarding this clonotype: Its antigen is still unknown.

Amplification of TCR alpha and beta CDR3 regions from RNA used iRepertoire nested multiplex PCR. Tissue mRNA or PBMC total RNA, roughly 90-400 ng, went into one-step reverse transcription and amplification. TCRdb recomputed calls from the multiplex PCR reads with MiXCR, one row per CDR3 protein. The table includes over 130,000 distinct CDR3 sequences, approximately 40% detected once. The rearrangement joins TRBV6-2 or TRBV6-3 to TRBJ2-3; 11 bases line up with TRBD2. Sequencing was done on a sample of glioma tissue, nonneoplastic brain tissue, or PBMCs (not recorded which). This clonotype originated in a human donor with low-grade glioma or glioblastoma, undergoing nonglioma brain surgery, or in good health (not recorded which). The CDR3 sequence: CASSSTYSSGRSDTQYF. In nucleotides, the CDR3 is TGTGCCAGCAGTTCCACCTACTCTAGCGGGAGGTCAGATACGCAGTATTTT.